The 2 T cell receptor beta chains in this list originate from one sample, sequenced in a study of vaccination and CD4 T cells after COVID-19. With the Oncomine TCR Beta short-read assay, DNA from cultured CD4+ T cells was sequenced. TCRdb itself ran the PCR reads through MiXCR, one entry per CDR3 protein. This table holds over 7,500 distinct CDR3 sequences, roughly 60% found once. Indicated treatment: approximately 10-day PBMC culture with coronavirus spike peptide pools or control peptides (ViraFEST assay). Their antigen targets remain unknown. The sample taken for sequencing was CD4+ T cells from blood, cultured in vitro. These receptor sequences come from a human donor who had recovered from COVID-19.

V gene TRBV15 combines with J gene TRBJ2-3; either TRBD1 or TRBD2 may fit D (6 bases each). The CDR3 covers 13 residues. V was cut by 8 bases and J by 3 bases, with 12 bases left in between. Germline V lookup: CDR1 LNHNV, CDR2 YYDKDF (reference sequence). CDR3 protein: CATGGGWTDTQYF. The CDR3 DNA follows: TGTGCCACCGGAGGGGGGTGGACAGATACGCAGTATTTT.

This clonotype was seen a single time. The chain's CDR3 is CASSYSSWQPLREDTEAFF. DNA of the CDR3: TGTGCCAGCAGTTACTCATCTTGGCAGCCGCTAAGGGAGGACACTGAAGCTTTCTTT. The genes are TRBV6-5 and TRBJ1-1, with unresolved D. Germline loops: CDR1 MNHEY, CDR2 SVGAGI. Trimming shortened V by 0 bases and J by 3 bases, and 23 bases separated the two germline ends. The CDR3 contains 19 residues.